The 26 T cell receptor beta chains given below trace back to one sample, sequenced in a study of cytomegalovirus exposure and HLA in healthy donors. The PCR contained 60 Vbeta and 13 Jbeta primers. Clones were sequenced by immunoSEQ multiplex PCR, and TCRdb holds only the in-frame ones, with some missing. The profile shows some 160,000 clones, approximately 82% of them singletons. Specimen: PBMCs. These receptors all come from a male donor in good health and CMV-seronegative.

The chain employs TRBV4-1 and TRBJ1-1, with D unclear. Germline loops: CDR1 MGHRA, CDR2 YSYEKL. CDR3 length equals 13 residues. Trimming took 4 bases from V and 4 from J, leaving 10 bases between them. CDR3 loop: CASSLDTITEAFF. CDR3 coding DNA: TGCGCCAGCAGCCTTGACACCATCACTGAAGCTTTCTTT.

The V and J genes are TRBV29-1 and TRBJ2-5; 7 nucleotides agree with TRBD2. CDR1 and CDR2 from the germline V gene are SQVTM and ANQGSEA. The J segment lost 3 bases and the V segment lost 7 bases, leaving 5 bases of the junction unmatched. The length of the CDR3 is 12 residues. This CDR3 reads CSGSLAEETQYF. The CDR3 nucleotides read TGCAGCGGAAGCCTAGCGGAAGAGACCCAGTACTTC.

The CDR3 DNA reads as TGTGCCAGCAGCGTAGCGGACACCGGGGAGCTGTTTTTT. Its protein is CASSVADTGELFF. This chain links TRBV9 with TRBJ2-2, with D unclear. The CDR3 extends over 13 amino acids. Germline CDR1 and CDR2: SGDLS and YYNGEE. The ends were cut back, 0 bases at V and 3 bases at J, with 3 bases in the middle.

V usage is TRBV19 and J usage is TRBJ2-2, with 8 bases aligning to TRBD1. V trimming: 10 bases; J trimming: 3 bases; junction bases outside the gene matches: 7. Looked up from germline, CDR1 is LNHDA and CDR2 is SQIVND (reference sequence). The CDR3 extends over 14 amino acids. The CDR3 nucleotides are TGTGCCACTAAGGCAGGGGGCCACACCGGGGAGCTGTTTTTT. Encoded protein: CATKAGGHTGELFF.

The CDR3 nucleotides are TGTGCCAGCAGTGAGCCCAGGTTCTCCTACGAGCAGTACTTC. Its translation: CASSEPRFSYEQYF. The chain employs TRBV25-1 and TRBJ2-5; D gene uncertain. The closer fit of TRBJ2-7 to the DNA end suggests the J call may be wrong. CDR3 length: 14 amino acids. Germline V CDR1 and CDR2: MGHDK, SYGVNS.

V usage is TRBV13 and J usage is TRBJ2-1; 7 bases line up with TRBD2. V was clipped by 0 bases and J by 0 bases; unmatched bases: 5. Germline V gene lookup returns CDR1 PRHDT and CDR2 FYEKMQ (reference sequence). CDR3 length: 17 residues. The CDR3 protein is CASSLGTGGSSYNEQFF. CDR3 sequence (DNA): TGTGCCAGCAGCTTAGGTACTGGCGGGAGCTCCTACAATGAGCAGTTCTTC.

The chain combines TRBV19 with TRBJ1-1; perhaps TRBD1 as D (5 bases). The germline CDR1 and CDR2 sequences are LNHDA and SQIVND (reference sequence). Between the trimmed V and J ends, which lost 10 bases and 3 bases, there was a span of 12 bases. CDR3 length: 12 amino acids. CDR3 amino acids: CATTGDYTEAFF. The CDR3 DNA reads as TGTGCCACCACGGGGGATTACACTGAAGCTTTCTTT.

This clone was observed a handful of times. The rearrangement joins TRBV29-1 to TRBJ2-7, with D maybe TRBD1 (5 bases). CDR3 length: 12 amino acids. Germline lookup yields CDR1 SQVTM and CDR2 ANQGSEA. V was pared by 7 bases and J by 6 bases, with 16 bases between. CDR3 DNA sequence: TGCAGCGCCGCGACAGCTCCGACCGAGCAGTACTTC. This gives the protein CSAATAPTEQYF.

V and J are TRBV30 and TRBJ2-7; 7 nucleotides align to TRBD1. The CDR3 is 14 residues long. V dropped 3 bases and J dropped 3; count of bases not matched to a gene: 8. CDR1 GTSNPN and CDR2 SVGIG come from the germline V gene (reference sequence). CDR3 sequence reads: CAWRRGLDIYEQYF. CDR3 sequence (DNA): TGTGCCTGGAGGAGGGGGCTAGACATCTACGAGCAGTACTTC.

The chain recombines TRBV4-3 with TRBJ1-3; D remains unclear. The CDR3 is made up of 16 amino acids. Trimming removed 0 bases from V and 2 bases from J, with 11 bases in between. The V gene's germline CDR1 is LGHNA and CDR2 YSLEER. CDR3 sequence (DNA): TGCGCCAGCAGCCAAGAAGTAGGCGGTGCTGGAAACACCATATATTTT. Its protein is CASSQEVGGAGNTIYF.

A few counts support this clone. V gene TRBV28 combines with J gene TRBJ2-7, with 7 bases matching TRBD2. The CDR3 loop spans 15 amino acids. Germline CDR1 is MDHEN and CDR2 is SYDVKM. V shed 2 bases, J shed 2 bases, and the junction held 6 bases outside the gene matches. The chain's CDR3 is CASSLGGRVPYEQYF. CDR3 sequence (DNA): TGTGCCAGCAGTTTAGGAGGGAGGGTCCCCTACGAGCAGTACTTC.

This clone turned up a few times. This chain connects TRBV7-2 to TRBJ2-3; D is unresolved. Looked up from germline, CDR1 is SGHTA and CDR2 is FQGNSA. Trimming took off 2 bases at V and 10 bases at J, with 13 bases between the two ends. This CDR3 is built from 13 residues. CDR3 sequence (DNA): TGTGCCAGCAGCTTAACGGGTCCCCAACCGCAGTATTTT. It codes for CASSLTGPQPQYF.

This clone was observed once. This chain joins TRBV27 and TRBJ2-5; the match to TRBD1 covers 9 bases. CDR1 and CDR2 from the germline V gene are MNHEY and SMNVEV (reference sequence). The CDR3 extends over 14 amino acids. The V segment lost 7 bases and the J segment 5 bases; nucleotides outside the gene matches: 8. Here the CDR3 DNA reads TGTGCCAGCAAGAACACAGGGGGCTGGGAGACCCAGTACTTC. This gives the protein CASKNTGGWETQYF.

There are a few counts of this clone. Here the CDR3 DNA reads TGCAGCGTTGGTCTGGGCAGGGGGACGGTCAGGACAGATACGCAGTATTTT. It is translated as CSVGLGRGTVRTDTQYF. The V gene is TRBV29-1, the J gene TRBJ2-3, with 7 bases matching TRBD1. CDR1 is SQVTM, CDR2 ANQGSEA, per germline. V lost 4 bases to trimming and J lost 3 bases; unmatched junction nucleotides: 16. The CDR3 runs 17 residues.

V gene TRBV19 combines with J gene TRBJ2-2; unclear D gene. The CDR3 length is 14 residues. Germline V gene data show CDR1 as LNHDA and CDR2 as SQIVND (reference sequence). V lost 0 bases, J lost 1 base, and 3 bases lay in between. CDR3 protein: CASSIDLNTGELFF. DNA for the CDR3: TGTGCCAGTAGTATAGATCTGAACACCGGGGAGCTGTTTTTT.

The genes are TRBV4-3 and TRBJ1-5, with a weak D call TRBD1 (6 bases). Germline assignment: CDR1 LGHNA and CDR2 YSLEER. Trimming cost V 0 bases and J 4 bases, with 13 bases left between them. The length of the CDR3 is 16 residues. The CDR3 DNA reads as TGCGCCAGCAGCCAAGAGGTCGCAGGACAGAATCAGCCCCAGCATTTT. Protein product: CASSQEVAGQNQPQHF.

V gene TRBV2 combines with J gene TRBJ2-7, with 7 positions matching TRBD1. Losses at the gene ends were 6 bases for V and 0 bases for J; bases not matched to a gene: 5. This CDR3 contains 14 residues. Looked up from germline, CDR1 is SNHLY and CDR2 is FYNNEI. CDR3 region: CASRTTGSSYEQYF. In DNA, the CDR3 is TGTGCCAGCAGGACGACAGGGAGCTCCTACGAGCAGTACTTC.

J is TRBJ2-1 and V is TRBV6-5, with 9 bases aligning to TRBD2. The CDR3 spans 14 residues. Unmatched junction bases numbered 4, after V lost 3 bases and J lost 7 bases. The germline V gene has CDR1 MNHEY and CDR2 SVGAGI. The CDR3 DNA reads as TGTGCCAGCAGTTATAGCGGGGGAGGGAATGAGCAGTTCTTC. The encoded protein is CASSYSGGGNEQFF.

The V call is TRBV5-1, the J call TRBJ1-2; 9 bases fit TRBD1. The CDR3 sequence is 17 residues long. The V gene's germline CDR1 is SGHRS and CDR2 YFSETQ. The junction had 14 bases not matched to a gene; V was cut back by 4 bases and J by 4 bases. CDR3: CASSQRGTGGDGYGYTF. CDR3 coding DNA: TGCGCCAGCAGCCAGCGGGGAACAGGGGGCGATGGCTATGGCTACACCTTC.

The rearrangement links TRBV19 to TRBJ1-2; 7 nucleotides agree with TRBD1. J lost 6 bases, V lost 7 bases, and 11 bases had no gene match. The CDR3 length is 14 residues. Germline V gene data show CDR1 as LNHDA and CDR2 as SQIVND (reference sequence). CDR3 bases: TGTGCCAGTACCTCCTTACAGGGGCTTGATGGCTACACCTTC. Amino acid sequence: CASTSLQGLDGYTF.

The J gene is TRBJ2-6, the V gene TRBV5-8; the D gene is possibly TRBD1 (6 bases). The germline V and J ends were trimmed by 5 bases and 0 bases, with 15 bases remaining between them. This CDR3 is 17 amino acids long. CDR1 SGHTS and CDR2 YDEGEE come from the germline V gene. The CDR3 here is CASSSGTHTSGANVLTF. DNA of the CDR3: TGTGCCAGCAGTTCCGGGACACACACCTCTGGGGCCAACGTCCTGACTTTC.

The chain uses TRBV2 and TRBJ2-1; TRBD2 might be the D (6 bases). The CDR3 length is 13 residues. Trimming left V 6 bases short and J 7 bases short, with 13 bases between. Per the germline V gene, CDR1 is SNHLY and CDR2 is FYNNEI. This CDR3 reads CASRGTQKNEQFF. As DNA, the CDR3 is TGTGCCAGCAGGGGGACTCAGAAGAATGAGCAGTTCTTC.

V usage is TRBV27 and J usage is TRBJ2-7; 10 bases agree with TRBD2. This CDR3 contains 15 residues. Losses at the gene ends were 3 bases for V and 0 bases for J; bases not matched to a gene: 2. Germline V gene data show CDR1 as MNHEY and CDR2 as SMNVEV (reference sequence). In DNA form, the CDR3 reads TGTGCCAGCAGTTTTAGCGGGAGGCCCTCCTACGAGCAGTACTTC. Protein product: CASSFSGRPSYEQYF.

This chain uses TRBV4-2 with TRBJ1-2; D gene uncertain. This CDR3 region has 15 residues. Trimming pared 4 bases from V and 0 bases from J, leaving 12 bases between. Germline V gene data show CDR1 as LGHNA and CDR2 as YNFKEQ. This chain's CDR3 is CASSPISETNYGYTF. In nucleotides, the CDR3 is TGTGCCAGCAGCCCCATTAGTGAAACTAACTATGGCTACACCTTC.

The chain carries TRBV4-1 and TRBJ2-2; D not certain. CDR3 length: 13 residues. From germline, CDR1 is MGHRA and CDR2 YSYEKL. Trimming left V 1 base short and J 4 bases short, with 4 bases between. CDR3 sequence reads: CASSQGPTGELFF. Written as DNA, the CDR3 is TGCGCCAGCAGCCAAGGGCCCACCGGGGAGCTGTTTTTT.

This clone was observed a handful of times. The rearrangement joins TRBV5-1 to TRBJ2-2, with a tentative D call TRBD2 (6 bases). There are 14 residues in the CDR3. V lost 6 bases and J lost 2, with 11 bases in between. Per the germline V gene, CDR1 is SGHRS and CDR2 is YFSETQ. The CDR3 loop reads CASMGLPNTGELFF. The CDR3, as DNA: TGCGCCAGCATGGGACTCCCAAACACCGGGGAGCTGTTTTTT.